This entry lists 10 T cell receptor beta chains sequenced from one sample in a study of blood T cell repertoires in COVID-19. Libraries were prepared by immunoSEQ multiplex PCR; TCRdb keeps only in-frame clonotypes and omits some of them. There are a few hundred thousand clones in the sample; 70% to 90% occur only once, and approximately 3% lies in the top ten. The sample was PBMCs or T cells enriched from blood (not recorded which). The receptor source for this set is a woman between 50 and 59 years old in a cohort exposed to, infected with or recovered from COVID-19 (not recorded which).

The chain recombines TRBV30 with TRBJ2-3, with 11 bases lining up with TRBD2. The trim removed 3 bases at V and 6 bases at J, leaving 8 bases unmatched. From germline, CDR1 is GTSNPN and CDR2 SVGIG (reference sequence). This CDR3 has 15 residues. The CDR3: CAWSGRLAGWDTQYF. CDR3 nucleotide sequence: TGTGCCTGGAGCGGTCGACTAGCGGGGTGGGATACGCAGTATTTT.

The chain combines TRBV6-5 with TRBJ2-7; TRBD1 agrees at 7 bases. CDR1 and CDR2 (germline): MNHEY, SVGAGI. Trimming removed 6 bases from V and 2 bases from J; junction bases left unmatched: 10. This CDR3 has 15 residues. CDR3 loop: CASSPYGTDPYEQYF. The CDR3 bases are TGTGCCAGCAGCCCCTACGGGACAGACCCCTACGAGCAGTACTTC.

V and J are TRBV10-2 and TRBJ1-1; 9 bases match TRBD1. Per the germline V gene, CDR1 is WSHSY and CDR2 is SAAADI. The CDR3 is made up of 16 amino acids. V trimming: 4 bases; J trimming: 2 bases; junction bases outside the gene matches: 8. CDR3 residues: CASSGTGVSGNTEAFF. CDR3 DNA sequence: TGCGCCAGCAGTGGGACAGGGGTGAGTGGTAACACTGAAGCTTTCTTT.

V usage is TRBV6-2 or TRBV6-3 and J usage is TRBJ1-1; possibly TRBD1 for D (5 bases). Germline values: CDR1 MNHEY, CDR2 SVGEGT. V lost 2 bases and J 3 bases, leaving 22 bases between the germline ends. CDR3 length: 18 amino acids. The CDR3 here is CASSYGGGRRAFDTEAFF. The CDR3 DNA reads TGTGCCAGCAGTTACGGCGGGGGAAGAAGGGCGTTCGACACTGAAGCTTTCTTT.

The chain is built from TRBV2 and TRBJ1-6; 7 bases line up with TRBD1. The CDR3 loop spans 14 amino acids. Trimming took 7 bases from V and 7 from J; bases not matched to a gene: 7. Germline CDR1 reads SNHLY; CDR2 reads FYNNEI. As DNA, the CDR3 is TGTGCCAGCAACAAAGGGGGCAAGAATTCACCCCTCCACTTT. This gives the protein CASNKGGKNSPLHF.

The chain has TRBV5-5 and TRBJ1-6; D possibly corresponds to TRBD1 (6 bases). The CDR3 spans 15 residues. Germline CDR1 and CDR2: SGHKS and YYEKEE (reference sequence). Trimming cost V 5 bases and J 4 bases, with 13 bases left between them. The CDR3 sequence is CASRTAGTYNSPLHF. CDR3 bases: TGTGCCAGCAGGACCGCAGGGACATATAATTCACCCCTCCACTTT. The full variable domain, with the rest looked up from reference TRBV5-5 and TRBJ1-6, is DAGVTQSPTHLIKTRGQQVTLRCSPISGHKSVSWYQQVLGQGPQFIFQYYEKEERGRGNFPDRFSARQFPNYSSELNVNALLLGDSALYLCASRTAGTYNSPLHFGNGTRLTVT.

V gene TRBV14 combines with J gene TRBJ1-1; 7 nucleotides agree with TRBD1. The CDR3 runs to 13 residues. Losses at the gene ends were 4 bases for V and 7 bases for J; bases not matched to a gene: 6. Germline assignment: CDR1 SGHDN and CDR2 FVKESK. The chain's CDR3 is CASSRRQGGEAFF. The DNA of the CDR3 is TGTGCCAGCAGCCGACGACAGGGAGGTGAAGCTTTCTTT. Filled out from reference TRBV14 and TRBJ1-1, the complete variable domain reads EAGVTQFPSHSVIEKGQTVTLRCDPISGHDNLYWYRRVMGKEIKFLLHFVKESKQDESGMPNNRFLAERTGGTYSTLKVQPAELEDSGVYFCASSRRQGGEAFFGQGTRLTVV.

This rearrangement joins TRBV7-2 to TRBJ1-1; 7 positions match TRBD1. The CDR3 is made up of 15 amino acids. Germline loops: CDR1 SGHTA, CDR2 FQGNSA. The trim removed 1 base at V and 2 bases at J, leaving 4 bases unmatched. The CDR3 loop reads CASSLVRGLNTEAFF. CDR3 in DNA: TGTGCCAGCAGCTTAGTGAGGGGGCTTAACACTGAAGCTTTCTTT.

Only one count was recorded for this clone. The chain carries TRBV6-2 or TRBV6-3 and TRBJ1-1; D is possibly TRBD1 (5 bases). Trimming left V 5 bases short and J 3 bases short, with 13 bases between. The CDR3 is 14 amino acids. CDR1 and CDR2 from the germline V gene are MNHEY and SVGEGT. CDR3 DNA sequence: TGTGCCAGCAGTGAGCAGGGTGGGGACACTGAAGCTTTCTTT. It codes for CASSEQGGDTEAFF.

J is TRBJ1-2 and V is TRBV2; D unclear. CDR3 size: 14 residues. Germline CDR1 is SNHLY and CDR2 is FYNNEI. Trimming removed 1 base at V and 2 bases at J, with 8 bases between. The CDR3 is CASSEVQINYGYTF. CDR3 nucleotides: TGTGCCAGCAGTGAAGTACAGATCAACTATGGCTACACCTTC. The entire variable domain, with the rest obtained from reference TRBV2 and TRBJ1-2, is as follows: EPEVTQTPSHQVTQMGQEVILRCVPISNHLYFYWYRQILGQKVEFLVSFYNNEISEKSEIFDDQFSVERPDGSNFTLKIRSTKLEDSAMYFCASSEVQINYGYTFGSGTRLTVV.